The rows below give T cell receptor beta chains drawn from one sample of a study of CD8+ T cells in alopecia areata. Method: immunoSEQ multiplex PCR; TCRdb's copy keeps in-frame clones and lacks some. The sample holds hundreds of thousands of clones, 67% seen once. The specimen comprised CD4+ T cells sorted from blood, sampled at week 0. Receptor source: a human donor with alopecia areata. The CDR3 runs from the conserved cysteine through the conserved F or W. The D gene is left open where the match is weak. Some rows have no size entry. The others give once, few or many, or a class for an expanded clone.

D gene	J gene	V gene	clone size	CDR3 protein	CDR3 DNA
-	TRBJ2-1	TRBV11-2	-	CASREEVEQFF	TGTGCCAGCAGGGAAGAGGTTGAGCAGTTCTTC
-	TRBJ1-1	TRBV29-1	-	CSVTASANTEAFF	TGCAGCGTTACAGCGTCGGCGAACACTGAAGCTTTCTTT
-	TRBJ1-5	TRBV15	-	CATSTDDGYNQPQHF	TGTGCCACCAGCACAGACGACGGATACAATCAGCCCCAGCATTTT
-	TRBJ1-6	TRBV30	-	CAWSVRGMRSPLHF	TGTGCCTGGAGTGTAAGAGGGATGCGATCACCCCTCCACTTT
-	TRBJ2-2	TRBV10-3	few	CALGRTDANTGELFF	TGTGCCCTCGGAAGGACAGACGCGAACACCGGGGAGCTGTTTTTT
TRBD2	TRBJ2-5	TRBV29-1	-	CSVFRVSGDPKETQYF	TGCAGCGTATTTCGTGTTAGCGGGGACCCCAAAGAGACCCAGTACTTC
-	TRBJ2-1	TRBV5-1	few	CASSTGPANEQFF	TGCGCCAGCAGCACGGGCCCGGCTAATGAGCAGTTCTTC
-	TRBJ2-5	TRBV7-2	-	CASSLVRETQYF	TGTGCCAGCAGCTTAGTGCGGGAGACCCAGTACTTC
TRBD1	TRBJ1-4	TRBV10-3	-	CAISDPRNRGVNEKLFF	TGTGCCATCAGTGACCCCCGCAACAGGGGCGTTAATGAAAAACTGTTTTTT
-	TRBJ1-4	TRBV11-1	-	CASSSDGGAHEKLFF	TGTGCCAGCAGCTCCGATGGAGGGGCGCATGAAAAACTGTTTTTT
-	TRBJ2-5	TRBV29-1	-	CSVEEYPGSETQYF	TGCAGCGTTGAAGAATATCCGGGATCGGAGACCCAGTACTTC
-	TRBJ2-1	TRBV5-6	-	CASSLGVTVEQFF	TGTGCCAGCAGCTTGGGGGTGACAGTAGAGCAGTTCTTC
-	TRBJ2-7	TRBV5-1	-	CASSLAHAMGEQYF	TGCGCCAGCAGCTTGGCCCACGCGATGGGGGAGCAGTACTTC
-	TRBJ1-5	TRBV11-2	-	CASSSQGPQHF	TGTGCCAGCAGCTCACAGGGGCCCCAGCATTTT
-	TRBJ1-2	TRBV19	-	CASSPFTGRPNYGYTF	TGTGCCAGTAGCCCATTTACGGGCCGCCCTAACTATGGCTACACCTTC
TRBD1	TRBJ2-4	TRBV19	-	CASSVLGQGENIQYF	TGTGCCAGTAGTGTCCTGGGACAGGGAGAAAACATTCAGTACTTC
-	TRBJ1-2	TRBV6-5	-	CASSGRSRGYTF	TGTGCCAGCAGTGGCCGAAGCCGGGGCTACACCTTC
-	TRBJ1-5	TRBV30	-	CAWSRDNQPQHF	TGTGCCTGGAGTAGGGACAATCAGCCCCAGCATTTT
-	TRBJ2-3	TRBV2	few	CASSEYGDTQYF	TGTGCCAGCAGTGAATATGGAGATACGCAGTATTTT
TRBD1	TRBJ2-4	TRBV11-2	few	CASSLDRNRGLTKNIQYF	TGTGCCAGCAGCTTAGATCGCAACAGGGGGCTTACCAAAAACATTCAGTACTTC
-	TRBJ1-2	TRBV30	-	CAWSVRENYGYTF	TGTGCCTGGAGTGTAAGGGAAAACTATGGCTACACCTTC
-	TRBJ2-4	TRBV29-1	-	CSVMRGPKNIQYF	TGCAGCGTTATGCGGGGACCCAAAAACATTCAGTACTTC
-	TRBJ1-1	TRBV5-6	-	CASSWTEAFF	TGTGCCAGCAGCTGGACAGAAGCTTTCTTT
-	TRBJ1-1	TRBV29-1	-	CSVEEAGVTEAFF	TGCAGCGTTGAAGAAGCGGGGGTCACTGAAGCTTTCTTT
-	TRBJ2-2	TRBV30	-	CAWKRSASNTGELFF	TGTGCCTGGAAGCGGTCCGCCTCGAACACCGGGGAGCTGTTTTTT
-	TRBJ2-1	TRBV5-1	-	CASSLYPQVYNEQFF	TGCGCCAGCAGCTTATATCCCCAGGTCTACAATGAGCAGTTCTTC
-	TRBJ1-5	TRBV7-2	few	CASSLSLRQPQHF	TGTGCCAGCAGCTTAAGTCTTCGTCAGCCCCAGCATTTT
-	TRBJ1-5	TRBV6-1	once	CASSLGRKDQPQHF	TGTGCCAGCAGTTTGGGGCGGAAAGATCAGCCCCAGCATTTT
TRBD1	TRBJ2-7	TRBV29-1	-	CSASTGGGRDEQYF	TGCAGCGCCTCGACAGGGGGCGGCAGGGACGAGCAGTACTTC
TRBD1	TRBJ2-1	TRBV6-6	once	CASSPVGTGWFF	TGTGCCAGCAGTCCGGTAGGGACAGGGTGGTTCTTC
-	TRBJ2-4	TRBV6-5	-	CASRNRVAKNIQYF	TGTGCCAGCAGGAACAGGGTTGCCAAAAACATTCAGTACTTC
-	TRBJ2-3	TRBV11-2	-	CASSSVSTDTQYF	TGTGCCAGCAGCTCGGTGAGCACAGATACGCAGTATTTT
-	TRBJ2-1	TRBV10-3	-	CAISATYNEQFF	TGTGCCATCAGCGCTACATACAATGAGCAGTTCTTC
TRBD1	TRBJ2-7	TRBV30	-	CAWSGRDRGLLGQYF	TGTGCCTGGAGTGGCCGGGACAGGGGCCTCCTTGGGCAGTACTTC
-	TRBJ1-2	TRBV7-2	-	CASSLSEFYGYTF	TGTGCCAGCAGCTTAAGTGAGTTCTATGGCTACACCTTC
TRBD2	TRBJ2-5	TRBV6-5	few	CASKSFSGGGETQYF	TGTGCCAGCAAAAGTTTTTCGGGCGGGGGAGAGACCCAGTACTTC
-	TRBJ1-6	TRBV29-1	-	CSVRTDLNSPLHF	TGCAGCGTCAGGACAGACCTCAATTCACCCCTCCACTTT
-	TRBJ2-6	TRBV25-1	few	CATTTGTGGANVLTF	TGTGCCACCACTACAGGGACGGGTGGGGCCAACGTCCTGACTTTC
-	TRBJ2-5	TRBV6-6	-	CAVLGLQETQYF	TGTGCCGTGCTCGGGCTCCAAGAGACCCAGTACTTC
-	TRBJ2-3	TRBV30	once	CAWSVHQGTQYF	TGTGCCTGGAGTGTACATCAGGGTACGCAGTATTTT
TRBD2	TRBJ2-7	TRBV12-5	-	CASGLGLAGEQYF	TGTGCTAGTGGTTTGGGACTAGCCGGCGAGCAGTACTTC
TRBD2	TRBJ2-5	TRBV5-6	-	CASSLALAGVETQYF	TGTGCCAGCAGCTTGGCACTAGCGGGGGTAGAGACCCAGTACTTC
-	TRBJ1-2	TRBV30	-	CAWNPINYGYTF	TGTGCCTGGAACCCAATCAACTATGGCTACACCTTC
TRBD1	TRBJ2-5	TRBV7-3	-	CASSPDRDGTQYF	TGTGCCAGCAGCCCCGACAGGGACGGGACCCAGTACTTC
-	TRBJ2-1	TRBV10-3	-	CAISRGGSNNEQFF	TGTGCCATCAGCCGTGGGGGCTCAAACAATGAGCAGTTCTTC
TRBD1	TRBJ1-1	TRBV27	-	CASSSLGQGNTEAFF	TGTGCCAGCAGTTCCCTGGGACAGGGAAACACTGAAGCTTTCTTT
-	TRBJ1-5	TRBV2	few	CASSPRGAGPRGSNQPQHF	TGTGCCAGCAGCCCCCGCGGGGCGGGCCCGCGGGGTAGCAATCAGCCCCAGCATTTT